Sequencing of this TCR beta chain was carried out in a study of blood T cells in healthy people across ages. The use of a sample-barcoded 5' primer and a J-beta primer mix characterized a second PCR of about 7 to 12 cycles. Every single cDNA molecule received a tag from a template-switch adaptor with 12 random nucleotides. TCRdb itself ran the 5' RACE reads through MiXCR, one entry per CDR3 protein. This table holds 450,000 to 700,000 distinct CDR3 sequences, roughly a quarter found once. The CDR3 is 13 residues long. With 2 bases clipped from V and 6 bases from J, the junction kept 2 bases outside the gene matches. Germline V lookup: CDR1 KGHSH, CDR2 LQKENI.

The receptor's source is a woman in her seventies in good health. J is TRBJ2-7 and V is TRBV18, with 9 positions matching TRBD1. The sequenced sample consisted of blood. CDR3 DNA: TGTGCCAGCTCACCAGACAGGGGGATCGAGCAGTACTTC. Its translation: CASSPDRGIEQYF.